This entry lists 13 T cell receptor beta chains sequenced from one sample in a study of vaccination effects on CD4 cells after COVID-19. These receptors have no identified antigens. Sequencing was preceded by expansion of antigen-specific CD4+ T cells with viral peptide pools in the ViraFEST assay. Researchers isolated CD4+ T cells once approximately eleven days of culture had elapsed. Participants each got two BNT162b2 or mRNA-1273 vaccine doses. Sequenced by immunoSEQ multiplex PCR; TCRdb stores in-frame clones only, minus some. The data hold more than 25,000 clones, with roughly 80% observed a single time. The sample here was CD4+ T cells from PBMCs cultured with SARS-CoV-2 spike peptides, taken after COVID-19 vaccination. The receptors were sampled from a human donor who received a COVID-19 vaccine. Some clones in this sample may be carry-over from other donors' samples.

J is TRBJ2-5 and V is TRBV9, with D possibly TRBD1 on 6 matching bases. Germline assignment: CDR1 SGDLS and CDR2 YYNGEE. The CDR3 loop spans 15 amino acids. V was clipped by 4 bases and J by 1 base, with 14 bases between them. CDR3 in DNA: TGTGCCAGCAGCTATGGGACAAGTCTCCAAGAGACCCAGTACTTC. Amino acid sequence: CASSYGTSLQETQYF. Variable domain in full (rest from reference TRBV9 and TRBJ2-5): DSGVTQTPKHLITATGQRVTLRCSPRSGDLSVYWYQQSLDQGLQFLIQYYNGEERAKGNILERFSAQQFPDLHSELNLSSLELGDSALYFCASSYGTSLQETQYFGPGTRLLVL.

This clone was found once. V is TRBV11-1 and J is TRBJ1-6; D may be TRBD1 (6 bases). The CDR3 loop spans 15 amino acids. Trimming left V 5 bases short and J 10 bases short, with 18 bases between. Germline CDR1 reads SGHAT; CDR2 reads FQDESV (reference sequence). This CDR3 is CASSVLGGQGSPLHF. The DNA of the CDR3 is TGTGCCAGCAGCGTGCTGGGGGGGCAGGGATCACCCCTCCACTTT.

The chain couples TRBV7-2 to TRBJ2-5; 8 nucleotides match TRBD1. Germline V gene lookup returns CDR1 SGHTA and CDR2 FQGNSA. The J segment lost 5 bases and the V segment lost 1 base, leaving 6 bases of the junction unmatched. The CDR3 has 15 residues. The CDR3, as DNA: TGTGCCAGCAGCTTAGTTCTGGACAGGGCGGAGACCCAGTACTTC. It yields the protein CASSLVLDRAETQYF.

The rearrangement joins TRBV18 to TRBJ1-2; 8 positions match TRBD1. Germline loops: CDR1 KGHSH, CDR2 LQKENI. Losses at the gene ends were 4 bases for V and 6 bases for J; bases not matched to a gene: 4. CDR3 length: 13 amino acids. The CDR3 DNA follows: TGTGCCAGCTCACGGGACAGGAGTGATGGCTACACCTTC. This sequence encodes CASSRDRSDGYTF. The variable domain in full, completed from reference TRBV18 and TRBJ1-2, reads NAGVMQNPRHLVRRRGQEARLRCSPMKGHSHVYWYRQLPEEGLKFMVYLQKENIIDESGMPKERFSAEFPKEGPSILRIQQVVRGDSAAYFCASSRDRSDGYTFGSGTRLTVV.

This rearrangement joins TRBV6-1 to TRBJ1-5; no reliable D call. The germline gives CDR1 MNHNS, CDR2 SASEGT. The CDR3 consists of 14 residues. The ends were cut back, 2 bases at V and 3 bases at J, with 8 bases in the middle. The CDR3: CASSERGYNQPQHF. The CDR3 DNA is TGTGCCAGCAGTGAAAGAGGGTACAATCAGCCCCAGCATTTT.

This clone was recorded a few times. The chain recombines TRBV7-9 with TRBJ1-2; tentatively, D is TRBD1 (5 bases). V shed 0 bases and J shed 8 bases, with 13 bases lying between them. CDR3 length: 14 residues. Germline V gene data show CDR1 as SEHNR and CDR2 as FQNEAQ (reference sequence). CDR3: CASSLALYGGGYTF. The CDR3 DNA is TGTGCCAGCAGCTTAGCCCTATACGGGGGAGGCTACACCTTC.

The chain joins TRBV5-1 to TRBJ1-6; D is unclear. V lost 0 bases to trimming and J lost 8 bases, with 9 bases between them. Germline values: CDR1 SGHRS, CDR2 YFSETQ. The length of the CDR3 is 14 residues. DNA of the CDR3: TGCGCCAGCAGCTTGGCAGTCAGCTATTCACCCCTCCACTTT. It is translated as CASSLAVSYSPLHF.

The chain joins TRBV5-1 to TRBJ2-2, with TRBD2 as a possible D gene (5 bases). V lost 7 bases to trimming and J lost 0 bases, with 13 bases between them. This CDR3 region has 15 residues. The germline V gene has CDR1 SGHRS and CDR2 YFSETQ. CDR3 in amino acids: CASLRRTANTGELFF. CDR3 DNA: TGCGCCAGCCTCCGGAGGACGGCGAACACCGGGGAGCTGTTTTTT.

This chain links TRBV24-1 with TRBJ2-3; no clear D. The CDR3 is made up of 16 amino acids. Germline values: CDR1 KGHDR, CDR2 SFDVKD. The V end was cut by 4 bases, the J end by 1 base, with 14 bases between. The DNA for the CDR3 is TGTGCCACCAGTGACCAAAACACGCCAGGCACAGATACGCAGTATTTT. This translates into CATSDQNTPGTDTQYF.

The chain combines TRBV28 with TRBJ2-1; D may be TRBD2 (5 bases). This CDR3 is 12 amino acids long. The germline V gene has CDR1 MDHEN and CDR2 SYDVKM. Trimming stripped 5 bases from V and 11 bases from J, with 13 bases between. The CDR3 here is CASSLLTGKQFF. The CDR3 DNA follows: TGTGCCAGCAGTCTTCTCACGGGAAAGCAGTTCTTC.

A single count supports this clone. The chain employs TRBV7-8 and TRBJ2-2; 10 positions match TRBD1. The CDR3 is 16 amino acids. CDR1 is SGHVS and CDR2 is FQNEAQ in the germline V gene. The trim removed 5 bases at V and 5 bases at J, leaving 8 bases unmatched. The CDR3 spells CASSGSPGQGTGELFF. The CDR3 nucleotides are TGTGCCAGCAGCGGATCGCCGGGACAGGGGACCGGGGAGCTGTTTTTT.

CDR3 coding DNA: TGTGCCTGCACTGGACAGGGGCATACTGAAGCTTTCTTT. Translation gives CACTGQGHTEAFF. V is TRBV30 and J is TRBJ1-1; TRBD1 matches 9 bases. Per the germline V gene, CDR1 is GTSNPN and CDR2 is SVGIG (reference sequence). The V gene end was trimmed by 6 bases and the J gene end by 5 bases; junction bases not matched to a gene: 7. The CDR3 has 13 residues. Filled out from reference TRBV30 and TRBJ1-1, the complete variable domain reads SQTIHQWPATLVQPVGSPLSLECTVEGTSNPNLYWYRQAAGRGLQLLFYSVGIGQISSEVPQNLSASRPQDRQFILSSKKLLLSDSGFYLCACTGQGHTEAFFGQGTRLTVV.

The gene calls are TRBV27 and TRBJ1-3; 9 positions match TRBD1. This CDR3 has 15 residues. The germline V gene encodes CDR1 MNHEY and CDR2 SMNVEV (reference sequence). V shed 6 bases, J shed 4 bases, and the junction held 7 bases outside the gene matches. CDR3 sequence (DNA): TGTGCCAGCAGCCGTGACAGGGGGTCCGGAAACACCATATATTTT. Translation gives CASSRDRGSGNTIYF.